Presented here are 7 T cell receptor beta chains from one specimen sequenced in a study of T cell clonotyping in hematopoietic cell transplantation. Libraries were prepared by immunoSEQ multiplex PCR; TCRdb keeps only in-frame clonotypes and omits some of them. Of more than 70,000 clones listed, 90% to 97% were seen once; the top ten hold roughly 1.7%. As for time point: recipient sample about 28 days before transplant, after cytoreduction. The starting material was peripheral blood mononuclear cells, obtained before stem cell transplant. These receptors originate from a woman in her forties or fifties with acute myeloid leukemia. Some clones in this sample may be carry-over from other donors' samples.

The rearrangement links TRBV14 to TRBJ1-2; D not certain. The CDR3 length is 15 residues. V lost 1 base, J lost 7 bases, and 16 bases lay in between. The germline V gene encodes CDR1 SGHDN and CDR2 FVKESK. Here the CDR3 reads CASSQARGYETGYTF. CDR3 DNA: TGTGCCAGCAGCCAAGCTCGTGGCTATGAAACTGGCTACACCTTC.

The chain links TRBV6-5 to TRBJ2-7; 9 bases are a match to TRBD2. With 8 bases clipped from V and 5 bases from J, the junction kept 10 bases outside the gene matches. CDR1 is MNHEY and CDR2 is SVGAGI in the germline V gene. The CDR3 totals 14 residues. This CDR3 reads CASARTSVNHEQYF. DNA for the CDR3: TGTGCCAGCGCCCGGACTAGCGTTAACCACGAGCAGTACTTC.

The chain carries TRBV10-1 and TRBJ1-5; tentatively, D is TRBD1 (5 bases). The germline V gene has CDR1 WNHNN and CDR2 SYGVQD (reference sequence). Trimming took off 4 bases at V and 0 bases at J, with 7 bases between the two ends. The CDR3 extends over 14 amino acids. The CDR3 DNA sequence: TGCGCCAGCAGTGCGACAGTTAGCAATCAGCCCCAGCATTTT. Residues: CASSATVSNQPQHF.

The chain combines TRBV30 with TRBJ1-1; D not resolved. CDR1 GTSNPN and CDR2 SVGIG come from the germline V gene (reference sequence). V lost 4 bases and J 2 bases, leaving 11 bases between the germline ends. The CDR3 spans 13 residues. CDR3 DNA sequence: TGTGCCTGGATGAAGTCGGCCAACACTGAAGCTTTCTTT. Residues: CAWMKSANTEAFF.

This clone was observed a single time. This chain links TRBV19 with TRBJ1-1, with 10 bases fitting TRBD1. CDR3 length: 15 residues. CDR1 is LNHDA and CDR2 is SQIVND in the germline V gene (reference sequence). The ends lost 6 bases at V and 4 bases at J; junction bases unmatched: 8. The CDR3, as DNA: TGTGCCAGTAGGAACCGGGACAGGGGTTTCACTGAAGCTTTCTTT. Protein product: CASRNRDRGFTEAFF. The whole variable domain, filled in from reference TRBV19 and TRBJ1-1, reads DGGITQSPKYLFRKEGQNVTLSCEQNLNHDAMYWYRQDPGQGLRLIYYSQIVNDFQKGDIAEGYSVSREKKESFPLTVTSAQKNPTAFYLCASRNRDRGFTEAFFGQGTRLTVV.

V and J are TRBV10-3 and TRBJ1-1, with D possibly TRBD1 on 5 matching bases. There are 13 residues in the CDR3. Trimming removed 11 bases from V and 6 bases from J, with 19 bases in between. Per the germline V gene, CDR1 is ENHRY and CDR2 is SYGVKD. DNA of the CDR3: TGTGCCGGGTGCCGGGACGGTCAATCTGAAGCTTTCTTT. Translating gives CAGCRDGQSEAFF.

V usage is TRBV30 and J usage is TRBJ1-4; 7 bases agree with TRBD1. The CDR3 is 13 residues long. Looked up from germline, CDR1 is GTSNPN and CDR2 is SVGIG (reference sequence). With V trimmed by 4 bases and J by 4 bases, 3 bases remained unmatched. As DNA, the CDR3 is TGTGCCTGGATGGGACAGCTTAATGAAAAACTGTTTTTT. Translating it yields CAWMGQLNEKLFF.